This TCR beta chain is drawn from a study of T cell responses to AZD1222 COVID-19 vaccine. Regarding the study as a whole: Distributed over spike, vaccine-associated CD4 TCRs predominated at 160-218 and 743-854. The donors showed a predominance of white British ancestry and of females, with possible underestimation of clonal diversity. An increase in Spike-specific TCR breadth and depth was observed after two AZD1222 doses. Baseline seropositivity occurred in only 5 to 7 AZD1222 recipients.

Germline V lookup: CDR1 MGHRA, CDR2 YSYEKL. This CDR3 has 11 amino acids. V lost 1 base and J 10 bases, leaving 5 bases between the germline ends. On this clone: Its antigen is not known.

TCRdb keeps only in-frame clones here, not all; method: immunoSEQ multiplex PCR. The data contain 30,000 to 35,000 clones, about 88% of them seen just once; the ten biggest clones take up approximately 6.6%. Source: peripheral blood, taken on day 0 of AZD1222 vaccination. The chain uses TRBV4-1 and TRBJ1-3; no definite D call. The receptor's source is an adult in good health. CDR3 loop: CASSQGFTIYF. For the CDR3, the DNA is TGCGCCAGCAGCCAAGGTTTTACCATATATTTT.